The 19 T cell receptor beta chains presented below share a single source sample, sequenced in a study of blood T cell repertoires in COVID-19. TCRdb's table, derived via immunoSEQ multiplex PCR, lists solely in-frame clones and lacks some. The table lists 200,000 to 250,000 clones, about 90% of them singletons. The sequenced sample consisted of peripheral blood. Receptor source: a man aged 55-75 years with COVID-19, enrolled during active disease.

V is TRBV3-1 (or the pseudogene TRBV3-2) and J is TRBJ1-1; TRBD1 aligns across 7 bases. CDR3 length: 14 amino acids. V dropped 6 bases and J dropped 5; count of bases not matched to a gene: 9. From germline, CDR1 is LGHDT and CDR2 YNNKEL (reference sequence). CDR3 in DNA: TGTGCCAGCAGTTACAGGGGTTGGGGTACTGAAGCTTTCTTT. It encodes CASSYRGWGTEAFF.

This chain links TRBV2 with TRBJ2-1; D is perhaps TRBD2 (7 bases). The V end was cut by 4 bases, the J end by 16 bases, with 14 bases between. The germline V gene has CDR1 SNHLY and CDR2 FYNNEI. The CDR3 is 11 amino acids. The CDR3 protein is CASSAEGGGFF. The CDR3 DNA reads TGTGCCAGCAGTGCGGAAGGGGGGGGATTCTTC.

The rearrangement uses TRBV2 and TRBJ1-4, with a weak D call TRBD1 (5 bases). Per germline, CDR1 SNHLY and CDR2 FYNNEI. The CDR3 runs 14 residues. V shed 6 bases and J shed 4 bases, with 12 bases lying between them. The CDR3 DNA follows: TGTGCCAGCAGCGACAGTTCGGGTAATGAAAAACTGTTTTTT. Its translation: CASSDSSGNEKLFF.

The chain is built from TRBV5-1 and TRBJ2-7; the match to TRBD1 covers 9 bases. V lost 6 bases to trimming and J lost 2 bases; unmatched junction nucleotides: 9. The V gene's germline CDR1 is SGHRS and CDR2 YFSETQ. This CDR3 comprises 15 residues. The CDR3 protein is CASTLTGTGTYEQYF. For the CDR3, the DNA is TGCGCCAGCACCCTCACCGGGACAGGGACCTACGAGCAGTACTTC.

This chain joins TRBV18 and TRBJ2-7, with 10 bases identical to TRBD1. The junction had 2 bases not matched to a gene; V was cut back by 3 bases and J by 3 bases. CDR1 is KGHSH, CDR2 LQKENI, per germline. The CDR3 consists of 14 residues. In DNA form, the CDR3 reads TGTGCCAGCTCACCGACAGGGGGCTTCTACGAGCAGTACTTC. This encodes CASSPTGGFYEQYF.

J is TRBJ2-1 and V is TRBV10-1, with D possibly being TRBD1 (6 bases). Looked up from germline, CDR1 is WNHNN and CDR2 is SYGVQD (reference sequence). Trimming cost V 0 bases and J 2 bases, with 11 bases left between them. The CDR3 runs to 16 residues. CDR3 protein: CASSESGAGPYNEQFF. The CDR3 DNA reads TGCGCCAGCAGTGAGTCGGGGGCTGGACCCTACAATGAGCAGTTCTTC.

The rearrangement joins TRBV6-5 to TRBJ2-3; 7 bases align to TRBD1. V lost 6 bases and J lost 1; bases outside the gene matches: 4. CDR3 length: 14 amino acids. Germline V gene lookup returns CDR1 MNHEY and CDR2 SVGAGI. This CDR3 reads CASRADRGTDTQYF. The CDR3 DNA reads as TGTGCCAGCAGGGCAGACAGGGGCACAGATACGCAGTATTTT.

The rearrangement uses TRBV3-1 (or the pseudogene TRBV3-2) and TRBJ1-1; D remains unclear. CDR3 length: 13 residues. Trimming stripped 4 bases from V and 1 base from J, with 7 bases between. Germline V gene sequence: CDR1 LGHDT, CDR2 YNNKEL (reference sequence). CDR3 region: CASSLHWNTEAFF. The CDR3, as DNA: TGTGCCAGCAGCCTTCACTGGAACACTGAAGCTTTCTTT.

The chain is built from TRBV10-3 and TRBJ2-1; a possible D gene is TRBD2 (6 bases). The CDR3 is made up of 16 amino acids. Germline CDR1 reads ENHRY; CDR2 reads SYGVKD. The germline V and J ends were trimmed by 5 bases and 0 bases, with 14 bases remaining between them. CDR3 sequence: CAISHIAEASYNEQFF. CDR3 DNA sequence: TGTGCCATCAGTCACATAGCGGAGGCCTCCTACAATGAGCAGTTCTTC.

The gene calls are TRBV28 and TRBJ1-6, with TRBD1 identical over 7 bases. V was pared by 8 bases and J by 4 bases, with 8 bases of the junction left unmatched. CDR3 length: 15 residues. The germline CDR1 and CDR2 sequences are MDHEN and SYDVKM. This chain's CDR3 is CASGIPGQYNSPLHF. The CDR3, as DNA: TGTGCCAGCGGGATACCGGGACAGTATAATTCACCCCTCCACTTT. The full variable domain, its missing parts supplied by reference TRBV28 and TRBJ1-6, is DVKVTQSSRYLVKRTGEKVFLECVQDMDHENMFWYRQDPGLGLRLIYFSYDVKMKEKGDIPEGYSVSREKKERFSLILESASTNQTSMYLCASGIPGQYNSPLHFGNGTRLTVT.

The genes are TRBV7-9 and TRBJ2-1, with no clear D. The CDR3 runs 13 residues. CDR1 SEHNR and CDR2 FQNEAQ come from the germline V gene (reference sequence). V lost 3 bases and J 6 bases, leaving 9 bases between the germline ends. Here the CDR3 reads CASSLSQVNEQFF. The CDR3, as DNA: TGTGCCAGCAGCTTGAGTCAGGTCAATGAGCAGTTCTTC.

This chain links TRBV3-1 (or the pseudogene TRBV3-2) with TRBJ1-1; TRBD1 aligns across 11 bases. Trimming removed 4 bases from V and 7 bases from J; junction bases left unmatched: 5. Germline V gene lookup returns CDR1 LGHDT and CDR2 YNNKEL (reference sequence). The CDR3 has 14 residues. CDR3 nucleotides: TGTGCCAGCAGCCGGACAGGGGGCGCAGGTGAAGCTTTCTTT. Protein sequence: CASSRTGGAGEAFF.

V gene TRBV2 combines with J gene TRBJ1-4; D possibly corresponds to TRBD1 (5 bases). This CDR3 has 15 residues. Germline V gene lookup returns CDR1 SNHLY and CDR2 FYNNEI. V was pared by 4 bases and J by 2 bases, with 11 bases between. The CDR3 reads CASSGTWGTNEKLFF. CDR3 nucleotide sequence: TGTGCCAGCAGTGGGACGTGGGGCACTAATGAAAAACTGTTTTTT. The whole variable domain, remainder taken from reference TRBV2 and TRBJ1-4, is EPEVTQTPSHQVTQMGQEVILRCVPISNHLYFYWYRQILGQKVEFLVSFYNNEISEKSEIFDDQFSVERPDGSNFTLKIRSTKLEDSAMYFCASSGTWGTNEKLFFGSGTQLSVL.

The chain links TRBV3-1 (or the pseudogene TRBV3-2) to TRBJ2-2, with 7 bases aligning to TRBD2. This CDR3 is 16 amino acids long. The germline V gene has CDR1 LGHDT and CDR2 YNNKEL (reference sequence). Trimming cost V 5 bases and J 5 bases; bases outside gene matches: 11. This chain's CDR3 is CASSSVGAGITGELFF. The CDR3 nucleotides read TGTGCCAGCAGCTCCGTTGGAGCGGGAATAACCGGGGAGCTGTTTTTT.

The chain uses TRBV5-1 and TRBJ1-2; D is undetermined. V lost 1 base to trimming and J lost 3 bases, with 13 bases between them. The V gene's germline CDR1 is SGHRS and CDR2 YFSETQ. The CDR3 loop spans 15 amino acids. CDR3 region: CASSLRSGMDYGYTF. The DNA for the CDR3 is TGCGCCAGCAGCTTGCGGTCGGGGATGGACTATGGCTACACCTTC.

V gene TRBV5-1 combines with J gene TRBJ1-2, with D uncertain. Germline lookup yields CDR1 SGHRS and CDR2 YFSETQ. The CDR3 loop spans 13 amino acids. V lost 0 bases and J lost 8, with 11 bases in between. Written as DNA, the CDR3 is TGCGCCAGCAGCTTGGACCGATCGGGGGGCTACACCTTC. Protein product: CASSLDRSGGYTF.

This chain joins TRBV12-5 and TRBJ2-3; no firm D call. Germline V gene sequence: CDR1 LGHNT, CDR2 FRNRAP. With 6 bases removed from V and 5 bases from J, the gap between germline ends came to 6 bases. This CDR3 contains 11 residues. The CDR3 DNA is TGTGCTAGTGGAACAAAAGATACGCAGTATTTT. This translates into CASGTKDTQYF.

This chain links TRBV9 with TRBJ1-3; 9 bases are a match to TRBD1. The CDR3 covers 15 residues. V lost 2 bases and J lost 4; bases outside the gene matches: 4. In germline, CDR1 is SGDLS, CDR2 YYNGEE. The CDR3 bases are TGTGCCAGCAGCGTTCTTGGACAGGGGGGAAACACCATATATTTT. Amino acid sequence: CASSVLGQGGNTIYF.

The chain employs TRBV28 and TRBJ2-3; 9 positions agree with TRBD1. The CDR3 covers 16 residues. V lost 2 bases, J lost 4 bases, and 7 bases stayed unmatched. Germline V CDR1 and CDR2: MDHEN, SYDVKM. CDR3 DNA sequence: TGTGCCAGCAGTTTAGGGGGACAGGGTTTGGCAGATACGCAGTATTTT. Amino acid sequence: CASSLGGQGLADTQYF.